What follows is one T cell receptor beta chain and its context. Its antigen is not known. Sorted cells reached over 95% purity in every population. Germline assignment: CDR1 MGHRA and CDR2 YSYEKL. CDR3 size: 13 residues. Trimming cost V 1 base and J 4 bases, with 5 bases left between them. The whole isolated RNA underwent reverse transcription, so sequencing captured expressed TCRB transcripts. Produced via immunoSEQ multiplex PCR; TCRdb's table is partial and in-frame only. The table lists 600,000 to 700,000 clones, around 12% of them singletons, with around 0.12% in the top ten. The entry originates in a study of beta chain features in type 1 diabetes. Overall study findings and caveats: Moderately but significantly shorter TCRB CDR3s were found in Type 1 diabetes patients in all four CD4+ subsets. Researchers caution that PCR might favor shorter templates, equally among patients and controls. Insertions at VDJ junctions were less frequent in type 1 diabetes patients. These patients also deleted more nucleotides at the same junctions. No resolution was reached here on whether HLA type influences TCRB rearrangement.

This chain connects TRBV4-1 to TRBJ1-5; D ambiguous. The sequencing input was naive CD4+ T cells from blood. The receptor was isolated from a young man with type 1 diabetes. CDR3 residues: CASSQGGNQPQHF. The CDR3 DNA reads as TGCGCCAGCAGCCAAGGAGGTAATCAGCCCCAGCATTTT.